What follows are 17 T cell receptor beta chains derived from one specimen sequenced in a study of prognosis after radiotherapy for stage I lung cancer. TCR beta CDR3 amplification from genomic DNA was performed by two-round multiplex PCR. The first PCR round targeted every TRBV and TRBJ gene with specific primers. TCRdb used MiXCR to reprocess the multiplex PCR reads, holding one entry per CDR3 protein. Among 20,000 to 25,000 distinct CDR3 sequences listed, 43% were seen once. The specimen comprised PBMCs, sampled before or after stereotactic body radiation therapy (not recorded which). These TCRs come from a donor over 45 with non-small cell lung cancer.

The sample holds one count of this clonotype. This sequence may be a read error, since a much larger clone differs from it by one base. The V call is TRBV24-1, the J call TRBJ2-2; TRBD1 aligns across 9 bases. This CDR3 region has 16 residues. In germline, CDR1 is KGHDR, CDR2 SFDVKD. The CDR3 spells CATSDPGTGTTVELFF. The DNA of the CDR3 is TGTGCCACCAGTGATCCCGGGACAGGGACCACCGTGGAGCTGTTTTTT.

A single count supports this clonotype. This likely reflects a read error, since a far larger clone is one base away. CDR3 sequence: CVSTTRGTTSYEQYF. The DNA for the CDR3 is TGTGTCAGCACGACCCGAGGAACGACCTCCTACGAGCAGTACTTC. The rearrangement uses TRBV10-2 and TRBJ2-7; D unresolved. This CDR3 spans 15 amino acids. Germline loops: CDR1 WSHSY, CDR2 SAAADI.

Details on this clonotype: A read error may be the cause here, since a much bigger clone is one base away. This chain connects TRBV5-4 to TRBJ1-6; D is undetermined. Germline CDR1 SGHNT, CDR2 YYREEE (reference sequence). The CDR3 runs to 17 residues. CDR3 loop: CAISYQITGSYNSPLHF. Written as DNA, the CDR3 is TGTGCCATCAGCTACCAAATCACGGGTTCCTATAATTCACCCCTCCACTTT.

The gene calls are TRBV28 and TRBJ1-1; 8 bases agree with TRBD1. CDR1 MDHEN and CDR2 SYDVKM come from the germline V gene. With V trimmed by 6 bases and J by 4 bases, 4 bases remained unmatched. The CDR3 covers 13 residues. The CDR3 bases are TGTGCCAGCAGACCGACAGGGGTCACTGAAGCTTTCTTT. Translating it yields CASRPTGVTEAFF. The whole variable domain, remainder taken from reference TRBV28 and TRBJ1-1, is DVKVTQSSRYLVKRTGEKVFLECVQDMDHENMFWYRQDPGLGLRLIYFSYDVKMKEKGDIPEGYSVSREKKERFSLILESASTNQTSMYLCASRPTGVTEAFFGQGTRLTVV.

Concerning this clonotype: A read error may account for a junction end that differs from germline. The V gene is TRBV6-5, the J gene TRBJ2-1; TRBD2 agrees at 12 bases. The length of the CDR3 is 15 residues. Germline V gene sequence: CDR1 MNHEY, CDR2 SVGAGI. CDR3 nucleotide sequence: TGTGCCAACAGTTCGGGACTAGCGGGCTACAATGAGCAGTTCTTC. This codes for CANSSGLAGYNEQFF.

This clonotype was detected ten times or more. The chain uses TRBV19 and TRBJ1-3; unclear D gene. Per germline, CDR1 LNHDA and CDR2 SQIVND (reference sequence). V dropped 9 bases and J dropped 8 bases, with 11 bases sitting between them. This CDR3 has 11 amino acids. The CDR3 loop reads CASSDVYTIYF. The CDR3 nucleotides are TGTGCCAGCTCCGACGTCTACACCATATATTTT.

The J gene is TRBJ1-5, the V gene TRBV7-2; no firm D call. Germline CDR1 reads SGHTA; CDR2 reads FQGNSA. The CDR3 covers 15 residues. V dropped 1 base and J dropped 4 bases, with 11 bases sitting between them. CDR3 region: CASSLVVRENQPQHF. DNA for the CDR3: TGTGCCAGCAGCTTAGTTGTAAGGGAAAATCAGCCCCAGCATTTT.

J is TRBJ2-5 and V is TRBV7-8; 9 nucleotides line up with TRBD1. There are 17 residues in the CDR3. Germline values: CDR1 SGHVS, CDR2 FQNEAQ. After removal of 2 bases from V and 4 bases from J, the junction contained 11 bases not matched to a gene. The CDR3 DNA sequence: TGTGCCAGCAGCTTACGGACAGGGGAGGAAATCGGAGAGACCCAGTACTTC. Encoded protein: CASSLRTGEEIGETQYF.

Ten or more counts support this clonotype. The rearrangement uses TRBV5-5 and TRBJ2-2, with D uncertain. The length of the CDR3 is 11 residues. Germline V gene data show CDR1 as SGHKS and CDR2 as YYEKEE (reference sequence). V lost 2 bases to trimming and J lost 5 bases, with 1 base between them. CDR3 in DNA: TGTGCCAGCAGCTTTACCGGGGAGCTGTTTTTT. Protein: CASSFTGELFF.

This clonotype was picked up many times. V and J are TRBV6-1 and TRBJ1-1, with 10 bases lining up with TRBD1. The CDR3 length is 16 residues. Germline loops: CDR1 MNHNS, CDR2 SASEGT. V shed 5 bases, J shed 0 bases, and the junction held 6 bases outside the gene matches. The CDR3 sequence: CASSPDRGHMNTEAFF. CDR3 sequence (DNA): TGTGCCAGCAGTCCCGACAGGGGGCATATGAACACTGAAGCTTTCTTT.

V and J are TRBV12-3 or TRBV12-4 and TRBJ2-7, with 9 bases that match TRBD1. This CDR3 comprises 15 residues. J lost 3 bases, V lost 2 bases, and 5 bases had no gene match. Here the CDR3 reads CASSLSGQGCYEQYF. The CDR3 DNA reads TGTGCCAGCAGTTTATCGGGACAGGGTTGCTACGAGCAGTACTTC.

V and J are TRBV28 and TRBJ1-1; a possible D gene is TRBD1 (5 bases). Per the germline V gene, CDR1 is MDHEN and CDR2 is SYDVKM. The CDR3 is made up of 14 amino acids. V was cut by 3 bases and J by 1 base, with 9 bases left in between. The CDR3 here is CASSLPGQNTEAFF. CDR3 bases: TGTGCCAGCAGTTTGCCAGGGCAGAACACTGAAGCTTTCTTT.

This clonotype was detected many times. The CDR3 coding sequence is TGTGCCACCAGTGATTTTCTCGGGAGCTCAGATACGCAGTATTTT. It specifies CATSDFLGSSDTQYF. The V gene is TRBV24-1, the J gene TRBJ2-3; perhaps TRBD2 as D (6 bases). The CDR3 runs 15 residues. V lost 1 base and J lost 4, with 11 bases in between. Germline V gives CDR1 KGHDR, CDR2 SFDVKD.

About this clonotype: The junction departs from germline at one end; a sequencing error may be responsible. The chain employs TRBV6-6 and TRBJ2-5, with a possible D match to TRBD2 (7 bases). Germline V CDR1 and CDR2: MNHNY, SVGAGI (reference sequence). The CDR3 sequence is 13 residues long. In DNA, the CDR3 is TGTGCCGGCAGTTACGGGGGGCTGGATACCCAGTACTTC. Its protein product is CAGSYGGLDTQYF.

The CDR3 loop is CASSPGLAASDTQYF. CDR3 DNA: TGTGCCAGCAGCCCGGGACTAGCGGCGTCAGATACGCAGTATTTT. This sequence joins TRBV6-4 and TRBJ2-3; 11 nucleotides match TRBD2. Trimming cost V 6 bases and J 4 bases; bases outside gene matches: 6. The CDR3 is 15 amino acids. Germline V CDR1 and CDR2: MRHNA, SNTAGT.

V usage is TRBV28 and J usage is TRBJ2-5, with 9 bases matching TRBD2. Unmatched junction bases numbered 5, after V lost 5 bases and J lost 1 base. CDR1 and CDR2 (germline): MDHEN, SYDVKM. This CDR3 spans 15 amino acids. The CDR3 here is CASSTAGGSQETQYF. In nucleotides, the CDR3 is TGTGCCAGCAGTACCGCGGGGGGGAGCCAAGAGACCCAGTACTTC. Full variable domain (remainder filled in from reference TRBV28 and TRBJ2-5): DVKVTQSSRYLVKRTGEKVFLECVQDMDHENMFWYRQDPGLGLRLIYFSYDVKMKEKGDIPEGYSVSREKKERFSLILESASTNQTSMYLCASSTAGGSQETQYFGPGTRLLVL.

The gene calls are TRBV2 and TRBJ1-1; TRBD1 is a possible D gene (6 bases). The CDR3 has 14 residues. Trimming took 5 bases from V and 2 from J, leaving 12 bases between them. Germline lookup yields CDR1 SNHLY and CDR2 FYNNEI. Here the CDR3 DNA reads TGTGCCAGCAGTTTGACAGGAACTAACACTGAAGCTTTCTTT. This gives the protein CASSLTGTNTEAFF. Full variable domain (outside the CDR3, taken from reference TRBV2 and TRBJ1-1): EPEVTQTPSHQVTQMGQEVILRCVPISNHLYFYWYRQILGQKVEFLVSFYNNEISEKSEIFDDQFSVERPDGSNFTLKIRSTKLEDSAMYFCASSLTGTNTEAFFGQGTRLTVV.